Listed below are T cell receptor beta chains from one sample, sequenced in a study of shared clonotypes between healthy human individuals. This table comes from immunoSEQ multiplex PCR, and its TCRdb copy is limited to in-frame clones, with some not included. The repertoire includes hundreds of thousands of clones, around 96% of them detected once, and about 0.12% sits in the top ten. Sequencing used naive CD8+ T cells sorted from blood. The receptors here all came from a woman in her 30s in good health. Both conserved end residues are part of each CDR3. A D gene is named only where the DNA matches it firmly. Only some rows state a clone size, as once, few, many or a class for expanded clones.

v_call,cdr3_length,j_call,d_call,clone_size,cdr3_aa,cdr3_nt
TRBV27,14,TRBJ2-7,-,-,CASSLFGGEYEQYF,TGTGCCAGCAGTTTATTCGGGGGAGAGTACGAGCAGTACTTC
TRBV2,13,TRBJ1-1,-,few,CASGGSVNTEAFF,TGTGCCAGCGGGGGTTCAGTGAACACTGAAGCTTTCTTT
TRBV27,15,TRBJ2-3,TRBD1,-,CASSFLQGARDTQYF,TGTGCCAGCAGTTTTTTACAGGGGGCTAGAGATACGCAGTATTTT
TRBV5-4,13,TRBJ2-5,-,many,CASSLEAQETQYF,TGTGCCAGCAGCTTGGAGGCCCAAGAGACCCAGTACTTC
TRBV7-9,15,TRBJ1-6,-,-,CASSDRTGTNSPLHF,TGTGCCAGCAGCGACCGAACTGGAACTAATTCACCCCTCCACTTT
TRBV11-2,12,TRBJ1-6,-,once,CASSSLSSPLHF,TGTGCCAGCAGCTCCCTGAGTTCACCCCTCCACTTT
TRBV27,13,TRBJ1-5,-,-,CASSDSRNQPQHF,TGTGCCAGCAGTGACAGCCGTAATCAGCCCCAGCATTTT
TRBV2,14,TRBJ2-1,TRBD2,-,CASKLSGRDNEQFF,TGTGCCAGCAAACTAAGCGGGAGAGACAATGAGCAGTTCTTC
TRBV12-5,16,TRBJ2-1,TRBD2,-,CASASYSSGTYNEQFF,TGTGCTAGTGCCTCCTACTCTAGCGGGACATACAATGAGCAGTTCTTC
TRBV11-2,15,TRBJ2-7,-,-,CASSVLRGPSYEQYF,TGTGCCAGCAGCGTCCTACGGGGACCGAGCTACGAGCAGTACTTC
TRBV28,14,TRBJ2-1,TRBD2,-,CASSFMTSGRRQFF,TGTGCCAGCAGTTTTATGACTAGCGGGAGACGGCAGTTCTTC
TRBV6-1,15,TRBJ2-1,-,-,CASRTPYTPYNEQFF,TGTGCCAGCAGAACCCCGTACACGCCCTACAATGAGCAGTTCTTC
TRBV27,16,TRBJ2-2,-,-,CASKFLGGPNTGELFF,TGTGCCAGCAAATTTCTCGGAGGGCCGAACACCGGGGAGCTGTTTTTT
TRBV5-6,14,TRBJ1-5,TRBD1,-,CASSIQTGNQPQHF,TGTGCCAGCAGCATCCAGACAGGGAATCAGCCCCAGCATTTT
TRBV9,17,TRBJ1-3,-,-,CASSNPRSLFSGNTIYF,TGTGCCAGCAGCAACCCTCGCTCGTTGTTCTCTGGAAACACCATATATTTT
TRBV5-1,15,TRBJ1-1,-,once,CASRTTTGMNTEAFF,TGCGCCAGCAGGACTACGACAGGCATGAACACTGAAGCTTTCTTT
TRBV27,14,TRBJ2-7,TRBD2,once,CASSGLAGGYEQYF,TGTGCCAGCAGTGGGCTAGCGGGAGGGTACGAGCAGTACTTC
TRBV6-6,13,TRBJ2-7,-,-,CASTEGTPYEQYF,TGTGCCAGCACGGAGGGAACTCCCTACGAGCAGTACTTC
TRBV2,14,TRBJ1-1,-,-,CASCEGRMNTEAFF,TGTGCCAGCTGTGAAGGGCGGATGAACACTGAAGCTTTCTTT
TRBV9,15,TRBJ2-7,TRBD2,once,CASSVGGEGGGEQYF,TGTGCCAGCAGCGTAGGCGGGGAGGGTGGAGGCGAGCAGTACTTC
TRBV6-5,14,TRBJ2-1,-,-,CASRAGFDYNEQFF,TGTGCCAGCAGGGCGGGTTTCGACTACAATGAGCAGTTCTTC
TRBV7-3,13,TRBJ1-3,-,-,CASREETGNTIYF,TGTGCCAGCCGAGAGGAAACAGGAAACACCATATATTTT
TRBV6-7,16,TRBJ2-7,TRBD2,-,CASSFESSGSTHEQYF,TGTGCCAGCAGTTTCGAGTCTAGCGGGAGTACCCACGAGCAGTACTTC
TRBV30,14,TRBJ1-4,-,-,CAWSVLGHNEKLFF,TGTGCCTGGAGTGTACTCGGACATAATGAAAAACTGTTTTTT
TRBV13,15,TRBJ2-4,-,-,CASSVLDRGGRIQYF,TGTGCCAGCAGCGTCCTCGACAGGGGAGGGCGCATTCAGTACTTC
TRBV29-1,10,TRBJ2-7,-,-,CSVTYYEQYF,TGCAGCGTAACATACTACGAGCAGTACTTC
TRBV4-2,16,TRBJ1-4,-,-,CASSQSVQAANEKLFF,TGTGCCAGCAGCCAATCGGTTCAAGCCGCTAATGAAAAACTGTTTTTT
TRBV27,14,TRBJ2-7,-,-,CASSSWTDSYEQYF,TGTGCCAGCAGTTCCTGGACGGACTCCTACGAGCAGTACTTC
TRBV27,13,TRBJ2-3,-,-,CASSFRGIDTQYF,TGTGCCAGCAGTTTTCGGGGTATAGATACGCAGTATTTT